Listed here are 19 T cell receptor beta chains from one sample, sequenced in a study of blood T cell repertoires in COVID-19. Some clones are missing from TCRdb's copy, which holds only in-frame ones; the method was immunoSEQ multiplex PCR. The data contain about 270,000 clones, under 95% of them singletons. The sequenced sample was PBMCs or T cells enriched from blood (not recorded which). The receptors derive from a middle-aged man who had been exposed to COVID-19.

Here the CDR3 DNA reads TGTGCCAGCAGCCCTCGGACTAATGAAAAACTGTTTTTT. Translation: CASSPRTNEKLFF. This rearrangement joins TRBV3-1 (or the pseudogene TRBV3-2) to TRBJ1-4; no firm D call. CDR3 length: 13 residues. Germline values: CDR1 LGHDT, CDR2 YNNKEL (reference sequence). The germline V and J ends were trimmed by 4 bases and 2 bases, with 5 bases remaining between them.

This chain uses TRBV12-3 or TRBV12-4 with TRBJ1-2; no firm D call. V was cut by 3 bases and J by 4 bases, with 9 bases left in between. The CDR3 sequence is 13 residues long. CDR3 residues: CASSFPGSYGYTF. The CDR3 DNA reads TGTGCCAGCAGTTTTCCGGGTAGCTATGGCTACACCTTC.

The chain is built from TRBV5-4 and TRBJ2-7, with D maybe TRBD2 (5 bases). The germline CDR1 and CDR2 sequences are SGHNT and YYREEE (reference sequence). Trimming shortened V by 0 bases and J by 3 bases, and 10 bases separated the two germline ends. The CDR3 is 14 amino acids. CDR3: CASSLGGPGYEQYF. The CDR3 nucleotides are TGTGCCAGCAGCTTGGGAGGGCCAGGCTACGAGCAGTACTTC.

The chain employs TRBV7-2 and TRBJ2-7; 7 positions agree with TRBD2. With 4 bases clipped from V and 7 bases from J, the junction kept 13 bases outside the gene matches. From germline, CDR1 is SGHTA and CDR2 FQGNSA. The CDR3 consists of 15 residues. This chain's CDR3 is CASSSPTSPTWEQYF. The CDR3 nucleotides are TGTGCCAGCAGCTCTCCGACTAGCCCGACCTGGGAGCAGTACTTC.

This rearrangement joins TRBV5-1 to TRBJ2-7, with 11 bases lining up with TRBD1. Looked up from germline, CDR1 is SGHRS and CDR2 is YFSETQ. Germline trimming cut 4 bases from V and 3 bases from J; bases unmatched to any gene: 6. This CDR3 has 15 residues. This CDR3 is CASSPSGTGGYEQYF. CDR3 DNA: TGCGCCAGCAGCCCGTCCGGGACAGGGGGCTACGAGCAGTACTTC.

The J gene is TRBJ2-1, the V gene TRBV19; D may be TRBD1 (6 bases). The V end lost 5 bases, the J end lost 4 bases, and 15 bases lay between the germline ends. This CDR3 contains 15 residues. The germline V gene encodes CDR1 LNHDA and CDR2 SQIVND (reference sequence). The CDR3 region is CASSVSGAGYNEQFF. As DNA, the CDR3 is TGTGCCAGTAGTGTTTCAGGGGCTGGGTACAATGAGCAGTTCTTC. Looking up the rest from reference TRBV19 and TRBJ2-1 gives the full variable domain: DGGITQSPKYLFRKEGQNVTLSCEQNLNHDAMYWYRQDPGQGLRLIYYSQIVNDFQKGDIAEGYSVSREKKESFPLTVTSAQKNPTAFYLCASSVSGAGYNEQFFGPGTRLTVL.

The V gene is TRBV2, the J gene TRBJ2-1, with TRBD2 matching over 14 bases. The J segment lost 4 bases and the V segment lost 6 bases, leaving 5 bases of the junction unmatched. The CDR3 is 16 residues long. Per the germline V gene, CDR1 is SNHLY and CDR2 is FYNNEI. CDR3: CASRYGTSGGYNEQFF. The DNA of the CDR3 is TGTGCCAGCAGGTATGGGACTAGCGGGGGATACAATGAGCAGTTCTTC.

This clone has only one observation. V gene TRBV5-6 combines with J gene TRBJ1-2; TRBD1 might be the D (6 bases). Trimming stripped 4 bases from V and 2 bases from J, with 6 bases between. The CDR3 is made up of 12 amino acids. Germline CDR1 reads SGHDT; CDR2 reads YYEEEE. The CDR3 nucleotides are TGTGCCAGCAGCGGACAGAACTATGGCTACACCTTC. This encodes CASSGQNYGYTF.

The J gene is TRBJ1-1, the V gene TRBV20-1; no firm D call. This CDR3 region has 11 residues. Germline CDR1 and CDR2: DFQATT and SNEGSKA (reference sequence). Deletions cut 8 bases from V and 5 bases from J, with 12 bases between. The CDR3 protein is CSPSRGTEAFF. CDR3 in DNA: TGCAGTCCTTCGCGAGGGACTGAAGCTTTCTTT.

V is TRBV28 and J is TRBJ2-3, with 9 bases that match TRBD1. This CDR3 is 15 amino acids long. Per germline, CDR1 MDHEN and CDR2 SYDVKM. V lost 6 bases and J lost 0; bases outside the gene matches: 4. This CDR3 is CASSPGQGSTDTQYF. The CDR3 DNA is TGTGCCAGCAGCCCTGGACAGGGGAGCACAGATACGCAGTATTTT. The full variable domain, completed using reference TRBV28 and TRBJ2-3, is DVKVTQSSRYLVKRTGEKVFLECVQDMDHENMFWYRQDPGLGLRLIYFSYDVKMKEKGDIPEGYSVSREKKERFSLILESASTNQTSMYLCASSPGQGSTDTQYFGPGTRLTVL.

This chain uses TRBV5-6 with TRBJ2-5, with 10 nucleotides matching TRBD2. Germline loops: CDR1 SGHDT, CDR2 YYEEEE. CDR3 size: 15 residues. With 4 bases clipped from V and 0 bases from J, the junction kept 3 bases outside the gene matches. CDR3 amino acids: CASSKGLAHQETQYF. The CDR3 DNA reads as TGTGCCAGCAGCAAGGGACTAGCGCACCAAGAGACCCAGTACTTC.

This chain connects TRBV19 to TRBJ2-2; 7 bases line up with TRBD1. V lost 3 bases and J lost 2; bases outside the gene matches: 12. The CDR3 runs to 18 residues. Per the germline V gene, CDR1 is LNHDA and CDR2 is SQIVND (reference sequence). CDR3 DNA: TGTGCCAGTAGTATGGTTCTAGAGGGACAGACCAACACCGGGGAGCTGTTTTTT. Protein sequence: CASSMVLEGQTNTGELFF.

J is TRBJ1-4 and V is TRBV9, with D tentatively TRBD1 (6 bases). The CDR3 has 16 amino acids. Trimming removed 4 bases from V and 7 bases from J, with 20 bases in between. CDR1 and CDR2 from the germline V gene are SGDLS and YYNGEE. The CDR3 DNA reads as TGTGCCAGCAGCCCCCGGGGGGCTTTCAGCGGTGAAAAACTGTTTTTT. Translated: CASSPRGAFSGEKLFF.

The chain couples TRBV4-1 to TRBJ2-5; weak D call: TRBD1 (5 bases). In germline, CDR1 is MGHRA, CDR2 YSYEKL. There are 15 residues in the CDR3. V lost 0 bases, J lost 4 bases, and 12 bases lay in between. The CDR3 nucleotides are TGCGCCAGCAGCCAAGAAGAAAGCCAGGGAGAGACCCAGTACTTC. Residues: CASSQEESQGETQYF.

The chain employs TRBV30 and TRBJ1-2, with 9 bases fitting TRBD1. Germline V gives CDR1 GTSNPN, CDR2 SVGIG (reference sequence). The CDR3 consists of 15 residues. With 0 bases clipped from V and 3 bases from J, the junction kept 5 bases outside the gene matches. The CDR3 bases are TGTGCCTGGAGTGTAGCAGGGACAGGGTACTATGGCTACACCTTC. Its translation is CAWSVAGTGYYGYTF.

The V and J genes are TRBV24-1 and TRBJ2-1, with a tentative D call TRBD2 (6 bases). The germline gives CDR1 KGHDR, CDR2 SFDVKD. This CDR3 is built from 16 residues. V lost 1 base to trimming and J lost 7 bases, with 16 bases between them. CDR3 DNA: TGTGCCACCAGTGATTTTAATAGCGGTAGGTTGAATGAGCAGTTCTTC. It yields the protein CATSDFNSGRLNEQFF.

The genes are TRBV28 and TRBJ1-5, with 8 bases that match TRBD1. The CDR3 is made up of 17 amino acids. Unmatched junction bases numbered 16, after V lost 6 bases and J lost 6 bases. CDR1 is MDHEN, CDR2 SYDVKM, per germline. CDR3 sequence reads: CASSATLTGGRSQPQHF. CDR3 in DNA: TGTGCCAGCAGCGCAACGCTTACAGGGGGTAGGAGTCAGCCCCAGCATTTT.

The V call is TRBV18, the J call TRBJ2-7, with D possibly matching TRBD1 (5 bases). The V end was cut by 5 bases, the J end by 2 bases, with 16 bases between. CDR1 is KGHSH and CDR2 is LQKENI in the germline V gene. CDR3 size: 15 residues. The CDR3 sequence is CASSDLNRNTYEQYF. CDR3 sequence (DNA): TGTGCCAGCTCAGACCTAAACAGGAACACCTACGAGCAGTACTTC. The full variable domain, its missing parts supplied by reference TRBV18 and TRBJ2-7, is NAGVMQNPRHLVRRRGQEARLRCSPMKGHSHVYWYRQLPEEGLKFMVYLQKENIIDESGMPKERFSAEFPKEGPSILRIQQVVRGDSAAYFCASSDLNRNTYEQYFGPGTRLTVT.

The chain joins TRBV19 to TRBJ2-7; D is perhaps TRBD1 (7 bases). CDR1 LNHDA and CDR2 SQIVND come from the germline V gene (reference sequence). CDR3 length: 15 amino acids. Between the trimmed V and J ends, which lost 7 bases and 0 bases, there was a span of 16 bases. This CDR3 is CASTIGGGNSYEQYF. In DNA form, the CDR3 reads TGTGCCAGTACCATCGGAGGGGGCAACTCCTACGAGCAGTACTTC.